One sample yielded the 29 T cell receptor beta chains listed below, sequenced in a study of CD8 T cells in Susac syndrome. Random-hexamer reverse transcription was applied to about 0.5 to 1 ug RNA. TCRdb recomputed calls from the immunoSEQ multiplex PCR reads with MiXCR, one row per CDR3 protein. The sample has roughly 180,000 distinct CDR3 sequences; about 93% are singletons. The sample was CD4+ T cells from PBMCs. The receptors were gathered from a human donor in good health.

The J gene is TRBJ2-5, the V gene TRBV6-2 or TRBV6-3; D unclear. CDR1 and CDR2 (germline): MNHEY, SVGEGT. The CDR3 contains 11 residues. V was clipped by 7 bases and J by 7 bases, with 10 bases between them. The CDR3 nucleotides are TGTGCCAGCACCCACGGTGGGACCCAGTACTTC. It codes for CASTHGGTQYF.

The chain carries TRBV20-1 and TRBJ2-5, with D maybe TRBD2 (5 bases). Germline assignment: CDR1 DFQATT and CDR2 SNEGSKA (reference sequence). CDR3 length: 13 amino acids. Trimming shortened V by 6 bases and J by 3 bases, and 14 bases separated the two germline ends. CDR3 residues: CSASRTAKETQYF. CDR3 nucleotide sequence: TGCAGTGCGTCCCGGACTGCTAAAGAGACCCAGTACTTC.

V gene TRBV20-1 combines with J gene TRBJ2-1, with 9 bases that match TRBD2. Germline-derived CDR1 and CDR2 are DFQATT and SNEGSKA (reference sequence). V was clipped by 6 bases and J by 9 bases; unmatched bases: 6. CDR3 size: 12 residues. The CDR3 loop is CSAEGTSTEQFF. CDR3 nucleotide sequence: TGCAGTGCCGAAGGGACTAGCACTGAGCAGTTCTTC.

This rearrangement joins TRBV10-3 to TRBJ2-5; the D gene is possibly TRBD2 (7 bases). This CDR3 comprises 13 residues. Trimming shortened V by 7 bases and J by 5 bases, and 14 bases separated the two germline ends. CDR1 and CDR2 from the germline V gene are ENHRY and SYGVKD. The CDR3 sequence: CAINNGGPETQYF. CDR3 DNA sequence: TGTGCCATCAATAACGGGGGGCCGGAGACCCAGTACTTC.

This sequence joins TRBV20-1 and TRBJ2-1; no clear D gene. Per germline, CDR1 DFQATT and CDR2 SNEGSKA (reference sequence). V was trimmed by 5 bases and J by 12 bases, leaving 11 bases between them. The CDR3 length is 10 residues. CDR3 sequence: CSAERMGQFF. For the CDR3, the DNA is TGCAGTGCTGAACGGATGGGGCAGTTCTTC.

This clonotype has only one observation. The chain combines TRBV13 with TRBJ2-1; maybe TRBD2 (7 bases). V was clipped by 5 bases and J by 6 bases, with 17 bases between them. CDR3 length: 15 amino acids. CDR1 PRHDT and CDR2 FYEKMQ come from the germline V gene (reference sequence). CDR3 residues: CASSAPRRGLNEQFF. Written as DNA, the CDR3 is TGTGCCAGCAGCGCTCCCAGGCGGGGGCTCAATGAGCAGTTCTTC.

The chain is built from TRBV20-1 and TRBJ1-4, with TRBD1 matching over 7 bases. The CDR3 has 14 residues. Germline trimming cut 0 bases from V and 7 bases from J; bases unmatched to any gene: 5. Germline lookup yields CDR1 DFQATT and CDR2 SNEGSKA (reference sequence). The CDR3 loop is CSARDKGQSEKLFF. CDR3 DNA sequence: TGCAGTGCTAGAGATAAGGGACAGAGTGAAAAACTGTTTTTT.

Here the CDR3 reads CASSYSWGAGEYGELFF. DNA of the CDR3: TGTGCCAGCAGTTACTCCTGGGGAGCGGGGGAGTACGGGGAGCTGTTTTTT. This chain connects TRBV6-5 to TRBJ2-2; the match to TRBD2 covers 8 bases. This CDR3 spans 17 amino acids. Per germline, CDR1 MNHEY and CDR2 SVGAGI. The trim removed 0 bases at V and 7 bases at J, leaving 10 bases unmatched.

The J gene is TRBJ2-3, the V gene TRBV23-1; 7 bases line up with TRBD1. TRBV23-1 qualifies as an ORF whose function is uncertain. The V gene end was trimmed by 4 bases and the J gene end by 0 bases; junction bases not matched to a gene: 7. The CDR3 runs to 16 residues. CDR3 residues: CASSLCRDRSTDTQYF. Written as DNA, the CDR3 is TGCGCCAGCAGTCTTTGCCGGGACAGAAGCACAGATACGCAGTATTTT.

CDR3 amino acids: CASSQGGPYYGYTF. The CDR3 DNA reads as TGTGCCAGCAGCCAAGGAGGGCCCTACTATGGCTACACCTTC. V and J are TRBV14 and TRBJ1-2, with unresolved D. Germline assignment: CDR1 SGHDN and CDR2 FVKESK. Trimming cost V 1 base and J 3 bases, with 9 bases left between them. The CDR3 extends over 14 amino acids. The whole variable domain, remainder taken from reference TRBV14 and TRBJ1-2, is EAGVTQFPSHSVIEKGQTVTLRCDPISGHDNLYWYRRVMGKEIKFLLHFVKESKQDESGMPNNRFLAERTGGTYSTLKVQPAELEDSGVYFCASSQGGPYYGYTFGSGTRLTVV.

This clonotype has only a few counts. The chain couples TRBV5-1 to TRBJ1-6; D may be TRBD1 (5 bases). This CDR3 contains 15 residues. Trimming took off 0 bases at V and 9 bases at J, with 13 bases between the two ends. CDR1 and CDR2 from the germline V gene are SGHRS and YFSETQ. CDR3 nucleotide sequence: TGCGCCAGCAGCTTGGCCGGGCAGGGCCGTTCACCCCTCCACTTT. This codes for CASSLAGQGRSPLHF.

CDR3: CATSTGDPTDTQYF. CDR3 DNA sequence: TGTGCCACCAGTACAGGGGACCCGACAGATACGCAGTATTTT. The gene calls are TRBV24-1 and TRBJ2-3; 7 nucleotides line up with TRBD1. Germline CDR1 KGHDR, CDR2 SFDVKD. This CDR3 contains 14 residues. V was pared by 6 bases and J by 3 bases, with 5 bases of the junction left unmatched.

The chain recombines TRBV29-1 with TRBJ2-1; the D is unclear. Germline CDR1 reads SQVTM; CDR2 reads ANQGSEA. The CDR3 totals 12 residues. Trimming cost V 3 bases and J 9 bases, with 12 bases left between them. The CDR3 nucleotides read TGCAGCGTTGAGGTAGCCTCAGTTGAGCAGTTCTTC. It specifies CSVEVASVEQFF.

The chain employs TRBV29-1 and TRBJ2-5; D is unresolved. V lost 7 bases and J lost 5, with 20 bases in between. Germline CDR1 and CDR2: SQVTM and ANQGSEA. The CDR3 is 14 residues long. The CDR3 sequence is CSAGSQYGSETQYF. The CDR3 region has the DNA TGCAGCGCCGGTAGCCAGTACGGTTCGGAGACCCAGTACTTC.

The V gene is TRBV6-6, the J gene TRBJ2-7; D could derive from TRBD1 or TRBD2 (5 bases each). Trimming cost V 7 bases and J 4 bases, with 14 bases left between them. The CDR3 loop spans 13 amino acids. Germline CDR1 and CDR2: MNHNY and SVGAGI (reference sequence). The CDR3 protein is CASNPGTVYEQYF. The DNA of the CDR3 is TGTGCCAGCAATCCCGGGACGGTATACGAGCAGTACTTC.

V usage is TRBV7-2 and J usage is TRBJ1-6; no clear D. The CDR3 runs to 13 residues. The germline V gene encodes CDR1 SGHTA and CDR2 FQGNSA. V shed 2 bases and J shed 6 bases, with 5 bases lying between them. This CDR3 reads CASSLRSNSPLHF. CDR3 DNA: TGTGCCAGCAGCTTACGGAGTAATTCACCCCTCCACTTT.

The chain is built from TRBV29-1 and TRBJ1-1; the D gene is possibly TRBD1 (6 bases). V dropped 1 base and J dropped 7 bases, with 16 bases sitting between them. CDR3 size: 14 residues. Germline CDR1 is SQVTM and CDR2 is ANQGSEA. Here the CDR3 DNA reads TGCAGCGTTGAAGGTCTCACAGGGTGGGTTGAAGCTTTCTTT. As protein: CSVEGLTGWVEAFF.

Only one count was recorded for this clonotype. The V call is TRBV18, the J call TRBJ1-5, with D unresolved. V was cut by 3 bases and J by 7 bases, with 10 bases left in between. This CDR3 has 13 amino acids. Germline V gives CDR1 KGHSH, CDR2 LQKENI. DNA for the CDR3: TGTGCCAGCTCACCGGCTGGGAGCCAGCCCCAGCATTTT. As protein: CASSPAGSQPQHF. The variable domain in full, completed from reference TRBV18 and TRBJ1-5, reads NAGVMQNPRHLVRRRGQEARLRCSPMKGHSHVYWYRQLPEEGLKFMVYLQKENIIDESGMPKERFSAEFPKEGPSILRIQQVVRGDSAAYFCASSPAGSQPQHFGDGTRLSIL.

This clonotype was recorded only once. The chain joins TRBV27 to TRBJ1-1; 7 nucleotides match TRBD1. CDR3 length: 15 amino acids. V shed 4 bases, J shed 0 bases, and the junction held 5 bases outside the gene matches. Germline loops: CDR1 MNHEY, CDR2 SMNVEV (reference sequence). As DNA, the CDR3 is TGTGCCAGCAGTTGGGGGACAGCAATGAACACTGAAGCTTTCTTT. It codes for CASSWGTAMNTEAFF.

The chain's CDR3 is CATSLASGGQETQYF. CDR3 DNA: TGTGCCACCAGCTTGGCTAGCGGGGGCCAAGAGACCCAGTACTTC. The chain couples TRBV15 to TRBJ2-5, with TRBD2 identical over 10 bases. The germline gives CDR1 LNHNV, CDR2 YYDKDF (reference sequence). The trim removed 5 bases at V and 1 base at J, leaving 4 bases unmatched. The CDR3 spans 15 residues.

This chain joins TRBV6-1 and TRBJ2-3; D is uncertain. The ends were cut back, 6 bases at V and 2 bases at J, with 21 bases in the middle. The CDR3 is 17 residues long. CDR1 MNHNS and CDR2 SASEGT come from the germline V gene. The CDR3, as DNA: TGTGCCAGCAGCCGCCGCAAGACCCCCTCAACCACAGATACGCAGTATTTT. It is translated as CASSRRKTPSTTDTQYF.

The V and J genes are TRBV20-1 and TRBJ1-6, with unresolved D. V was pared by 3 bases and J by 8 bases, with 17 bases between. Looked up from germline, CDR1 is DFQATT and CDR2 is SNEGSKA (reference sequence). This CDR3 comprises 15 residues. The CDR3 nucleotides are TGCAGTGCTAGTAGAGGAGGCAGTTCGGATTCACCCCTCCACTTT. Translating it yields CSASRGGSSDSPLHF.

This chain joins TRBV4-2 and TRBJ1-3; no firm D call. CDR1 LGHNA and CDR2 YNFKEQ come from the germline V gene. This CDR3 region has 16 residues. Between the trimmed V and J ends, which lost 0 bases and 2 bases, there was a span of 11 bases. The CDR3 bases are TGTGCCAGCAGCCAAGAGTTGTTTAGAACTGGAAACACCATATATTTT. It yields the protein CASSQELFRTGNTIYF.

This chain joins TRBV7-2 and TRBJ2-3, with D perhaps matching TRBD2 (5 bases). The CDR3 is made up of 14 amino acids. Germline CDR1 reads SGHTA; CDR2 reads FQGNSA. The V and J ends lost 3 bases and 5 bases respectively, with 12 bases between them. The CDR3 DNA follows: TGTGCCAGCAGCTTTTCGCCTAGCCGAGATACGCAGTATTTT. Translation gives CASSFSPSRDTQYF. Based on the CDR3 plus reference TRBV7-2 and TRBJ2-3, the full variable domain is GAGVSQSPSNKVTEKGKDVELRCDPISGHTALYWYRQSLGQGLEFLIYFQGNSAPDKSGLPSDRFSAERTGGSVSTLTIQRTQQEDSAVYLCASSFSPSRDTQYFGPGTRLTVL.

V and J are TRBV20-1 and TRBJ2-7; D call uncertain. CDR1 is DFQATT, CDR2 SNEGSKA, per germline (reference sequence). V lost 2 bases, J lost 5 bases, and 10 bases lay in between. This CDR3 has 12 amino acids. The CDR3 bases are TGCAGTGCTAGAAACAGCCTGGACGAGCAGTACTTC. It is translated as CSARNSLDEQYF.

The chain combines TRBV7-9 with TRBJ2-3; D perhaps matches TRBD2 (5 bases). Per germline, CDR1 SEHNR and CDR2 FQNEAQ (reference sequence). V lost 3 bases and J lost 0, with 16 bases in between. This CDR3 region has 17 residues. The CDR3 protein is CASSFLRAATSTDTQYF. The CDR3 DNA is TGTGCCAGCAGCTTTTTGCGGGCAGCCACTAGCACAGATACGCAGTATTTT.

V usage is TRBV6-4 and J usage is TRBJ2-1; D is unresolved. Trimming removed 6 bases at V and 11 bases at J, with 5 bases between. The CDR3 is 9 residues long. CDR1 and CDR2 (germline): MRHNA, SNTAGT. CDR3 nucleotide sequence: TGTGCCAGCAGAGATAAGCAGTTCTTC. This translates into CASRDKQFF.

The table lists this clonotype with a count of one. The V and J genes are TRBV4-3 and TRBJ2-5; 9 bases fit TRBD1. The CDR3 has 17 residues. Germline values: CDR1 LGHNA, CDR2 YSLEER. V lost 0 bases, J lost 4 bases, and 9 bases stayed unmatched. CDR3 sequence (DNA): TGCGCCAGCAGCCAAGATCCCCCACAGGGGGCCGGAGAGACCCAGTACTTC. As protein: CASSQDPPQGAGETQYF.

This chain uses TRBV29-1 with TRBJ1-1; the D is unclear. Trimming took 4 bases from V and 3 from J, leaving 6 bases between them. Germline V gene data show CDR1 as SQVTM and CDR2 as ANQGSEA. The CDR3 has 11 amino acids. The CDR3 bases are TGCAGCGTTGTTTCGGACACTGAAGCTTTCTTT. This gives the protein CSVVSDTEAFF. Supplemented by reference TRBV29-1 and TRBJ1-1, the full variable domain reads SAVISQKPSRDICQRGTSLTIQCQVDSQVTMMFWYRQQPGQSLTLIATANQGSEATYESGFVIDKFPISRPNLTFSTLTVSNMSPEDSSIYLCSVVSDTEAFFGQGTRLTVV.